These T cell receptor beta chains were read from a single sample in a study of vaccination effects on CD4 cells after COVID-19. Using immunoSEQ multiplex PCR, the repertoire was profiled, and TCRdb retains in-frame clones only, with some absent. The table records 35,000 to 40,000 clones, 65% to 75% of them present only once. These TCRs' antigens remain unknown. Sequenced here: CD4+ T cells from PBMCs cultured without peptide, sampled before COVID-19 vaccination. These receptor sequences come from a human donor who received a COVID-19 vaccine. Both conserved end residues are part of each CDR3. The D gene is left open where the match is weak. Only some rows state a clone size, as once, few, many or a class for expanded clones.

V gene	D gene	clone size	J gene	CDR3 protein	CDR3 DNA
TRBV18	TRBD1	.	TRBJ2-1	CASSPLLRQGDEQFF	TGTGCCAGCTCACCCCTCCTTCGACAGGGGGATGAGCAGTTCTTC
TRBV5-1	TRBD2	.	TRBJ2-2	CASSLGLAGNTGELFF	TGCGCCAGCAGCTTGGGACTAGCGGGGAACACCGGGGAGCTGTTTTTT
TRBV5-1	.	.	TRBJ2-3	CASSSRLGPTEGTQYF	TGCGCCAGCAGCTCCCGCCTGGGACCGACGGAGGGGACGCAGTATTTT
TRBV30	.	once	TRBJ1-6	CAWMRLGDSPLHF	TGTGCCTGGATGAGGCTCGGCGATTCACCCCTCCACTTT
TRBV29-1	TRBD1	.	TRBJ2-5	CSVRTGNEQTQYF	TGCAGCGTACGGACAGGGAACGAGCAGACCCAGTACTTC
TRBV2	.	few	TRBJ2-3	CASSTDSDTQYF	TGTGCCAGCAGTACCGACAGTGATACGCAGTATTTT
TRBV19	.	.	TRBJ2-1	CASSIPGSEQFF	TGTGCCAGTAGTATACCTGGTTCTGAGCAGTTCTTC
TRBV2	.	.	TRBJ1-5	CATEPGPERAHQPQHF	TGTGCCACTGAGCCCGGCCCGGAGAGGGCTCATCAGCCCCAGCATTTT
TRBV4-1	.	.	TRBJ1-6	CASSRDGLRVDSPLHF	TGCGCCAGCAGCCGGGACGGTCTGAGGGTGGATTCACCCCTCCACTTT
TRBV11-2	.	.	TRBJ1-2	CASSLEAGTNYGYTF	TGTGCCAGCAGCTTAGAGGCAGGGACTAACTATGGCTACACCTTC
TRBV6-5	TRBD1	.	TRBJ1-5	CASRSGTGHGQPQHF	TGTGCCAGCAGGTCCGGGACAGGGCACGGTCAGCCCCAGCATTTT
TRBV27	TRBD2	.	TRBJ2-7	CASRGLAGGPSWVKQYF	TGTGCCAGCAGGGGACTAGCGGGAGGGCCAAGCTGGGTTAAGCAGTACTTC
TRBV6-5	TRBD1	.	TRBJ1-1	CASRIGQGASTEAFF	TGTGCCAGCAGAATCGGACAGGGGGCATCCACTGAAGCTTTCTTT
TRBV4-1	.	few	TRBJ1-5	CASSQDRYGNQPQHF	TGCGCCAGCAGCCAAGATCGCTATGGCAATCAGCCCCAGCATTTT
TRBV18	.	.	TRBJ1-1	CASSPAQGTAFF	TGTGCCAGCTCCCCTGCCCAGGGAACGGCTTTCTTT
TRBV6-4	.	.	TRBJ1-1	CASSANMNTEAFF	TGTGCCAGCAGTGCCAACATGAACACTGAAGCTTTCTTT
TRBV9	.	.	TRBJ2-2	CASSVAPSGTGELFF	TGTGCCAGCAGCGTAGCTCCCTCTGGCACCGGGGAGCTGTTTTTT
TRBV24-1	.	.	TRBJ1-5	CATSDTKGGQHF	TGTGCCACCAGTGATACAAAGGGCGGGCAGCATTTT
TRBV9	TRBD1	.	TRBJ2-1	CASSKGTGTPNEQFF	TGTGCCAGCAGCAAAGGGACAGGTACCCCCAATGAGCAGTTCTTC
TRBV4-3	TRBD2	once	TRBJ2-7	CASSQDMTSGGKYF	TGCGCCAGCAGCCAAGATATGACTAGCGGGGGGAAGTACTTC
TRBV18	.	.	TRBJ1-2	CASSPRKSYGYTF	TGTGCCAGCTCACCCCGGAAGAGTTATGGCTACACCTTC
TRBV3-1/TRBV3-2	TRBD2	.	TRBJ2-5	CASSQGAPGLKETQYF	TGTGCCAGCAGCCAAGGAGCCCCGGGACTAAAAGAGACCCAGTACTTC
TRBV9	TRBD1	.	TRBJ2-7	CASSGGQGEYEQYF	TGTGCCAGCAGCGGAGGACAGGGTGAATACGAGCAGTACTTC
TRBV11-2	.	.	TRBJ1-3	CASSPQANHLGNTIYF	TGTGCCAGCAGCCCCCAGGCTAACCACCTTGGAAACACCATATATTTT
TRBV11-2	.	.	TRBJ1-2	CASSSTGYYGYTF	TGTGCCAGCAGCTCGACAGGCTACTATGGCTACACCTTC
TRBV27	.	few	TRBJ1-2	CASSLMGAWGYGYTF	TGTGCCAGCAGTTTAATGGGGGCGTGGGGCTATGGCTACACCTTC
TRBV5-1	.	.	TRBJ1-3	CASSLGASSGNTIYF	TGCGCCAGCAGCTTGGGAGCTAGCTCTGGAAACACCATATATTTT
TRBV9	.	.	TRBJ1-1	CASSVGGQTEAFF	TGTGCCAGCAGCGTTGGGGGACAAACTGAAGCTTTCTTT
TRBV5-1	.	.	TRBJ1-3	CASSTDRLSSGNTIYF	TGCGCCAGCAGCACTGACAGACTCAGCTCTGGAAACACCATATATTTT
TRBV27	TRBD1	.	TRBJ2-1	CASSQDRGVYNEQFF	TGTGCCAGCAGCCAGGACAGGGGGGTATACAATGAGCAGTTCTTC
TRBV2	.	.	TRBJ2-7	CASRKQAMPPEQYF	TGTGCCAGCAGGAAACAGGCGATGCCTCCAGAGCAGTACTTC
TRBV5-1	TRBD1	.	TRBJ1-1	CASRGLGRQGSEAFF	TGCGCCAGCAGGGGCTTGGGCCGACAGGGTTCTGAAGCTTTCTTT
TRBV12-3/TRBV12-4	.	.	TRBJ2-7	CASSLAVDYEQYF	TGTGCCAGCAGTTTAGCAGTGGATTACGAGCAGTACTTC
TRBV3-1/TRBV3-2	TRBD2	few	TRBJ2-1	CASRGAPPSGGYNEQFF	TGTGCCAGCCGCGGGGCACCTCCTAGCGGGGGCTACAATGAGCAGTTCTTC
TRBV28	TRBD1	.	TRBJ1-1	CASTLDRGKTEAFF	TGTGCCAGCACCTTAGACAGGGGGAAAACTGAAGCTTTCTTT
TRBV11-2	TRBD1	.	TRBJ2-3	CASSLDRTGGRTDTQYF	TGTGCCAGCAGCTTAGACCGAACAGGGGGAAGGACAGATACGCAGTATTTT
TRBV9	.	.	TRBJ1-2	CASSVRVGYGYTF	TGTGCCAGCAGCGTAAGGGTCGGCTATGGCTACACCTTC
TRBV18	.	.	TRBJ1-2	CASSPGTDNYGYTF	TGTGCCAGCTCACCGGGGACGGATAACTATGGCTACACCTTC
TRBV3-1/TRBV3-2	TRBD2	.	TRBJ2-3	CASSSSGGRDTQYF	TGTGCCAGCAGTTCAAGCGGGGGAAGAGATACGCAGTATTTT
TRBV3-1/TRBV3-2	TRBD2	few	TRBJ2-1	CASSQERQRGPQGSEQFF	TGTGCCAGCAGCCAAGAACGCCAGCGGGGACCGCAAGGGAGTGAGCAGTTCTTC
TRBV3-1/TRBV3-2	.	.	TRBJ1-1	CASSATQNTEAFF	TGTGCCAGCAGCGCGACACAGAACACTGAAGCTTTCTTT
TRBV28	TRBD1	few	TRBJ1-2	CASSLTRDRDLFGYTF	TGTGCCAGCAGTTTAACGCGGGACAGGGATTTATTTGGCTACACCTTC
TRBV5-4	.	once	TRBJ1-2	CASSLGGTPGGYGYTF	TGTGCCAGCAGCTTGGGGGGAACCCCCGGTGGGTATGGCTACACCTTC
TRBV3-1/TRBV3-2	.	.	TRBJ2-7	CASSQTGYEQYF	TGTGCCAGCAGCCAAACCGGGTACGAGCAGTACTTC
TRBV7-2	.	.	TRBJ2-3	CASSDPPPWQTSTDTQYF	TGTGCCAGCAGCGATCCCCCTCCCTGGCAGACTAGCACAGATACGCAGTATTTT
TRBV6-5	.	.	TRBJ2-1	CASSPGKGAYNEQFF	TGTGCCAGCAGTCCCGGGAAGGGGGCCTACAATGAGCAGTTCTTC
TRBV27	.	.	TRBJ1-4	CASSPRPATNEKLFF	TGTGCCAGCAGTCCCCGGCCCGCAACTAATGAAAAACTGTTTTTT
TRBV10-3	.	.	TRBJ2-1	CAISGLAVGDEQFF	TGTGCCATCAGTGGATTAGCGGTAGGTGATGAGCAGTTCTTC
TRBV7-9	.	.	TRBJ1-1	CASSYAGSAVTEAFF	TGTGCCAGCAGTTATGCAGGCAGCGCAGTCACTGAAGCTTTCTTT
TRBV18	TRBD2	few	TRBJ2-2	CASSPRREAGELFF	TGTGCCAGCTCACCACGGCGGGAGGCCGGGGAGCTGTTTTTT
TRBV28	.	.	TRBJ1-5	CASSLLARVNQPQHF	TGTGCCAGCAGTTTATTGGCCAGGGTCAATCAGCCCCAGCATTTT
TRBV5-1	TRBD1	.	TRBJ1-5	CASSLEGQFNQPQHF	TGCGCCAGCAGCTTGGAGGGACAGTTCAATCAGCCCCAGCATTTT
TRBV11-2	.	.	TRBJ2-5	CASSFSTGETQYF	TGTGCCAGCAGCTTTAGCACAGGGGAGACCCAGTACTTC